The entry that follows covers one TCR beta chain sequence. The sample belongs to a study of Graves' ophthalmopathy and Graves' hyperthyroidism. The diagnosis was founded upon clinical symptoms, serum thyroxine, TRAb, thyroid ultrasound and orbital computed tomography. This CDR3 contains 12 residues. Trimming left V 6 bases short and J 4 bases short, with 9 bases between. RNA transcripts were the template, and TCR beta CDR3 regions were amplified from them. First-round RT-PCR employed HTBI primers, with a second-round multiplex PCR after it. TCRdb itself ran the multiplex PCR reads through MiXCR, one entry per CDR3 protein. The profile shows around 660,000 distinct CDR3 sequences, just over 40% of them singletons.

The sample taken for sequencing was peripheral blood. The chain joins TRBV12-3 or TRBV12-4 to TRBJ2-5; TRBD1 might be the D (5 bases). The clonotype was recovered from an adult man with Graves' ophthalmopathy. DNA of the CDR3: TGTGCCAGCAGGCAGGGCGGAGAGACCCAGTACTTC. Its protein is CASRQGGETQYF.